This TCR beta chain derives from a study of T-cell reconstitution after alpha-beta-depleted transplantation in children. This sample's TCRbeta library carried unique molecular identifier barcodes. TCRdb reanalysed the PCR reads using MiXCR and keeps one entry per CDR3 protein. The table records 330,000 or so distinct CDR3 sequences, approximately 10% of them present only once. From germline, CDR1 is SGHRS and CDR2 YFSETQ. The CDR3 sequence is 14 residues long. Germline trimming cut 7 bases from V and 1 base from J; bases unmatched to any gene: 4. V is TRBV5-1 and J is TRBJ2-3; 9 bases align to TRBD2. The material sequenced was PBMCs from the stem cell graft donor, taken from the stem cell graft. The receptor's source is a human donor who donated a stem cell graft to a child with acute lymphoblastic leukemia. CDR3: CASVLAGRTDTQYF. CDR3 DNA: TGCGCCAGCGTGCTAGCGGGACGCACAGATACGCAGTATTTT.